The clone carrying this TCR beta chain has more than one count but fewer than ten. A J-beta primer mix and a sample-barcoded 5' primer were used in a second PCR of about 7 to 12 cycles. From the 5' RACE reads, TCRdb called clonotypes with MiXCR, one entry per CDR3 protein. The sample has about 670,000 distinct CDR3 sequences, around 41% seen once. The germline V gene has CDR1 SGHDT and CDR2 YYEEEE. Trimming shortened V by 2 bases and J by 5 bases, and 10 bases separated the two germline ends. CDR3 size: 13 residues. This record belongs to a study of blood T cells in healthy people across ages. This TCR came from a man older than 75 in good health. This rearrangement joins TRBV5-6 to TRBJ2-5, with TRBD1 as a possible D gene (6 bases). Input material: blood. The CDR3 region has the DNA TGTGCCAGCAGCTTACCCAGGGGTGAGACCCAGTACTTC. Residues: CASSLPRGETQYF.